The present TCR beta chain was sequenced within a study of T cell responses to AZD1222 COVID-19 vaccine. The assay was immunoSEQ multiplex PCR, and TCRdb's table has in-frame clones only and misses some. The sample contains some 170,000 clones, roughly 88% of which appear only once. The germline CDR1 and CDR2 sequences are SNHLY and FYNNEI. Trimming stripped 0 bases from V and 8 bases from J, with 16 bases between. This CDR3 is built from 15 residues. Study-level points and caveats: CD4 TCRs covered the whole spike, strongest at regions 160-218 and 743-854. In a largely white British group with more females than males, clonal diversity was possibly underestimated. Researchers took repertoire samples only after the peak T cell response had come.

Of note for this clone: Its antigen is currently unknown.

The chain has TRBV2 and TRBJ1-2; D might be TRBD1 (6 bases). Sequenced here: peripheral blood, sampled 28 days after the second AZD1222 dose. The source of this sequence is an adult who received the AZD1222 COVID-19 vaccine. As DNA, the CDR3 is TGTGCCAGCAGTGAAGCCTATAGGGGGAAGGGCGGCTACACCTTC. This sequence encodes CASSEAYRGKGGYTF.